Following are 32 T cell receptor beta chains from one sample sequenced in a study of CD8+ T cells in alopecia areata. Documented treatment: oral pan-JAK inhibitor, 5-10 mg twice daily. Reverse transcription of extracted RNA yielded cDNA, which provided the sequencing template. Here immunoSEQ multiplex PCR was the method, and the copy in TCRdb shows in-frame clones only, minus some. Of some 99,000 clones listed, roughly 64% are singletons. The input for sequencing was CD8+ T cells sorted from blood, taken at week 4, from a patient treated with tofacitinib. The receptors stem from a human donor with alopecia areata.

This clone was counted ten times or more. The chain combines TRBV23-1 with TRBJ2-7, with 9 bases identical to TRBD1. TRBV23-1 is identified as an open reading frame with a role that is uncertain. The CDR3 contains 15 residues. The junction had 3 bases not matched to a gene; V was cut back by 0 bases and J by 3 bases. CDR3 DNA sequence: TGCGCCAGCAGTCAATCCGAGACAGGGGGCTACGAGCAGTACTTC. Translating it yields CASSQSETGGYEQYF.

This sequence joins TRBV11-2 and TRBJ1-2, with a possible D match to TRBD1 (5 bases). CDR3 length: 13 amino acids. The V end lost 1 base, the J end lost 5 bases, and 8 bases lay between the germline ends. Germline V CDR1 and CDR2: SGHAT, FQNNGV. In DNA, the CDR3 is TGTGCCAGCAGCTTAGGTGGGGGGTATGGCTACACCTTC. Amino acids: CASSLGGGYGYTF. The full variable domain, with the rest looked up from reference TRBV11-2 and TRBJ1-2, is EAGVAQSPRYKIIEKRQSVAFWCNPISGHATLYWYQQILGQGPKLLIQFQNNGVVDDSQLPKDRFSAERLKGVDSTLKIQPAKLEDSAVYLCASSLGGGYGYTFGSGTRLTVV.

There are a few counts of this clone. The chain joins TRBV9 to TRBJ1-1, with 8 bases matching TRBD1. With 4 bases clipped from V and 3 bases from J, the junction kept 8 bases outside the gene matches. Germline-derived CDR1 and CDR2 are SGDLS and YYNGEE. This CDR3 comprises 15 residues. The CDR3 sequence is CASSSQGAGDTEAFF. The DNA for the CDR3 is TGTGCCAGCAGCTCCCAGGGGGCGGGGGACACTGAAGCTTTCTTT.

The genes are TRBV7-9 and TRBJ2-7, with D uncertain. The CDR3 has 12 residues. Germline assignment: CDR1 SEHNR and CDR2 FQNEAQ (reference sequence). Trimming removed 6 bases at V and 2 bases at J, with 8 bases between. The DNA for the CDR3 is TGTGCCAGCAGTCTTGTCCCCTACGAGCAGTACTTC. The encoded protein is CASSLVPYEQYF.

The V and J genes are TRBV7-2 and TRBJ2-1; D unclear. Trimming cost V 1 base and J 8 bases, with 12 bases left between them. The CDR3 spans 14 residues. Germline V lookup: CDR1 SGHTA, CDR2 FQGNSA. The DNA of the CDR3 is TGTGCCAGCAGCTTAGTCGGTAGTACATATGAGCAGTTCTTC. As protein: CASSLVGSTYEQFF.

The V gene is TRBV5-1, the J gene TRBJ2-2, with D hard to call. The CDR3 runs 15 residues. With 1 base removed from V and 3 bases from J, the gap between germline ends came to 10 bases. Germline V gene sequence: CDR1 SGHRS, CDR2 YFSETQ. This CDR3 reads CASSLRARDTGELFF. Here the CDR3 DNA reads TGCGCCAGCAGCTTGCGCGCTAGGGACACCGGGGAGCTGTTTTTT.

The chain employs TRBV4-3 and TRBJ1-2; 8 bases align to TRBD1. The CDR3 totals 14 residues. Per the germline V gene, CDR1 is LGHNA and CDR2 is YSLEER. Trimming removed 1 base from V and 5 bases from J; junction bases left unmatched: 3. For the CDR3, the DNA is TGCGCCAGCAGCCAAGCCGGGACAGGATATGGCTACACCTTC. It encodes CASSQAGTGYGYTF.

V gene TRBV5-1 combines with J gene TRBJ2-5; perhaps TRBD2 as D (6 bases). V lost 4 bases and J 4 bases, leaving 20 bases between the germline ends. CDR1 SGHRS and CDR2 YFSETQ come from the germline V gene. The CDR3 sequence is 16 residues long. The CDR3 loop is CASSTQEGKVGETQYF. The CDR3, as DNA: TGCGCCAGCAGCACCCAGGAGGGGAAGGTCGGAGAGACCCAGTACTTC.

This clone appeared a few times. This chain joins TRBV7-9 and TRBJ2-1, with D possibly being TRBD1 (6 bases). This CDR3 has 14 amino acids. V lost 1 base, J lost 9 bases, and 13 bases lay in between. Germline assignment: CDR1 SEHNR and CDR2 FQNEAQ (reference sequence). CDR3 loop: CASSLVQGSSEQFF. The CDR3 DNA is TGTGCCAGCAGCTTAGTTCAGGGGAGTAGTGAGCAGTTCTTC.

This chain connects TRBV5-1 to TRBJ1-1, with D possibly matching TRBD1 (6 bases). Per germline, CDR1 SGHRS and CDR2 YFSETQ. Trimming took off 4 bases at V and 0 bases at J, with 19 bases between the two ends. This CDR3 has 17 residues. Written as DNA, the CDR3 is TGCGCCAGCAGCCTGGTTAGTTCCAGGGACATGAACACTGAAGCTTTCTTT. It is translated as CASSLVSSRDMNTEAFF.

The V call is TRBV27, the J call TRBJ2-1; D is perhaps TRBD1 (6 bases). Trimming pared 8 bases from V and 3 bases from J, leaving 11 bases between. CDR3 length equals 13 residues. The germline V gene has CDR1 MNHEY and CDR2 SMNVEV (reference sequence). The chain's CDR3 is CASQSDSYNEQFF. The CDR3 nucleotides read TGTGCCAGCCAATCGGACAGCTACAATGAGCAGTTCTTC.

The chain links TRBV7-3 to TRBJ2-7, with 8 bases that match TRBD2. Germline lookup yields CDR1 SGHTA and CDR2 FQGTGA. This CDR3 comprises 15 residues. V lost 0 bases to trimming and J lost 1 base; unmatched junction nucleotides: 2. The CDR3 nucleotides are TGTGCCAGCAGCTTAACGTCTAGCGGGTCCTACGAGCAGTACTTC. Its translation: CASSLTSSGSYEQYF.

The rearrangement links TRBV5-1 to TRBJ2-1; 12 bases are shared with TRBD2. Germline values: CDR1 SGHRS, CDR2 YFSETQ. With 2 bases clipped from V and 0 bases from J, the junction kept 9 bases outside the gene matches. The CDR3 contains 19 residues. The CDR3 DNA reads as TGCGCCAGCAGCTTACCATTACTAGCGGGGGGTGTCTCCTACAATGAGCAGTTCTTC. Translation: CASSLPLLAGGVSYNEQFF.

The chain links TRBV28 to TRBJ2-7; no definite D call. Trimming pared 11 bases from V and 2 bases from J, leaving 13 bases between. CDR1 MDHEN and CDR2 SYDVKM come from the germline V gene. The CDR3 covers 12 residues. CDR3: CASQMETYEQYF. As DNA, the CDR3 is TGTGCCTCCCAAATGGAGACCTACGAGCAGTACTTC. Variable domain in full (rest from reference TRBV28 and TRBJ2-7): DVKVTQSSRYLVKRTGEKVFLECVQDMDHENMFWYRQDPGLGLRLIYFSYDVKMKEKGDIPEGYSVSREKKERFSLILESASTNQTSMYLCASQMETYEQYFGPGTRLTVT.

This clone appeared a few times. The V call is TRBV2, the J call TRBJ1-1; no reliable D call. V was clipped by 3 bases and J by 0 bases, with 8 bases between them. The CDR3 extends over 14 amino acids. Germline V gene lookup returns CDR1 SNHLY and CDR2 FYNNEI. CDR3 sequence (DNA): TGTGCCAGCAGTGATCCAAGTATGAACACTGAAGCTTTCTTT. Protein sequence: CASSDPSMNTEAFF.

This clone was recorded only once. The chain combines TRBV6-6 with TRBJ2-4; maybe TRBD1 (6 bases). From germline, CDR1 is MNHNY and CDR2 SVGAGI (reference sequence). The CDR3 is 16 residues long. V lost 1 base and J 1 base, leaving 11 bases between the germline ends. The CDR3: CASSYFPGAAKNIQYF. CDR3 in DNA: TGTGCCAGCAGTTACTTCCCAGGGGCCGCCAAAAACATTCAGTACTTC.

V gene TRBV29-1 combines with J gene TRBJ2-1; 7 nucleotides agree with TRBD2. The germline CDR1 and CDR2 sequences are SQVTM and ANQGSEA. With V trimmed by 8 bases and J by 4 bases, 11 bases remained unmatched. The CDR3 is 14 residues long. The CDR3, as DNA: TGCAGCACCGGTGGTCTAGCGGCTTACAATGAGCAGTTCTTC. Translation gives CSTGGLAAYNEQFF.

Written as DNA, the CDR3 is TGTGCCAGCAGCTTCGGGTCAGCTCTCTCTGGGGCCAACGTCCTGACTTTC. Protein sequence: CASSFGSALSGANVLTF. The V gene is TRBV5-6, the J gene TRBJ2-6, with D hard to call. There are 17 residues in the CDR3. V lost 2 bases and J 0 bases, leaving 12 bases between the germline ends. The V gene's germline CDR1 is SGHDT and CDR2 YYEEEE.

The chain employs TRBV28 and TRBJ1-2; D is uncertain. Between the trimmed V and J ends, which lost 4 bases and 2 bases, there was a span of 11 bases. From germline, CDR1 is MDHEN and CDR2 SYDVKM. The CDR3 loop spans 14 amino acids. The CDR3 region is CASSSPLTNYGYTF. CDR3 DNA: TGTGCCAGCAGTTCACCCCTGACGAACTATGGCTACACCTTC.

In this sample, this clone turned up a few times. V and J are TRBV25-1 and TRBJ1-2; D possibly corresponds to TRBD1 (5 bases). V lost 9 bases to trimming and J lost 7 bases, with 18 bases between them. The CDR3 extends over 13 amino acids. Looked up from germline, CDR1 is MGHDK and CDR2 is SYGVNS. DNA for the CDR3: TGTGCCAGTCGGTTTACCGGGACGAGTGGCTACACCTTC. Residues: CASRFTGTSGYTF.

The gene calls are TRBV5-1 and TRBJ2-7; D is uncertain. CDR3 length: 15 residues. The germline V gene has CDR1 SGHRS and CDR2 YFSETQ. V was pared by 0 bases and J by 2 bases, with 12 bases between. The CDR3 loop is CASSLGDMYTYEQYF. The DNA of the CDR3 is TGCGCCAGCAGCTTGGGCGACATGTATACCTACGAGCAGTACTTC.

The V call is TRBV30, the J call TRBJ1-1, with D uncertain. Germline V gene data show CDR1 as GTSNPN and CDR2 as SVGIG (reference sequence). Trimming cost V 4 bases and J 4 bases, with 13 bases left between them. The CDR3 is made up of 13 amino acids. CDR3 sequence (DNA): TGTGCCTGGAATATAGGTGCGGGCACTGAAGCTTTCTTT. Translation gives CAWNIGAGTEAFF.

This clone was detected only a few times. This CDR3 reads CSVEHQNQETQYF. CDR3 bases: TGCAGCGTTGAACATCAGAACCAAGAGACCCAGTACTTC. The chain combines TRBV29-1 with TRBJ2-5; D is uncertain. Germline lookup yields CDR1 SQVTM and CDR2 ANQGSEA. V was clipped by 2 bases and J by 0 bases, with 7 bases between them. The CDR3 is 13 residues long.

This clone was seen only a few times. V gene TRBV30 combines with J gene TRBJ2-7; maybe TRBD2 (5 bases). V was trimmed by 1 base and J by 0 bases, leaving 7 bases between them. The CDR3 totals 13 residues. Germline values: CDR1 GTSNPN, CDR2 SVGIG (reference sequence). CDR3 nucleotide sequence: TGTGCCTGGAGTGGAGGGAGCTCCTACGAGCAGTACTTC. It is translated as CAWSGGSSYEQYF.

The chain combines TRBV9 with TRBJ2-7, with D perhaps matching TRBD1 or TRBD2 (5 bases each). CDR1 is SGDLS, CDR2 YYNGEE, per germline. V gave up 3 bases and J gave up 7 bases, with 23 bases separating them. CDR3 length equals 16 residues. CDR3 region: CASSAEGLPTLDEQYF. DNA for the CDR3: TGTGCCAGCAGCGCCGAGGGGTTACCAACCCTCGATGAGCAGTACTTC. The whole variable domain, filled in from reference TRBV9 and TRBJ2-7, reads DSGVTQTPKHLITATGQRVTLRCSPRSGDLSVYWYQQSLDQGLQFLIQYYNGEERAKGNILERFSAQQFPDLHSELNLSSLELGDSALYFCASSAEGLPTLDEQYFGPGTRLTVT.

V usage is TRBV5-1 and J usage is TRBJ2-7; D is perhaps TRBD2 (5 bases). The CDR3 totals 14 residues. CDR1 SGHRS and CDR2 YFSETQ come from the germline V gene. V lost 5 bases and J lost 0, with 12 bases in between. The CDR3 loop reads CASSRAEASYEQYF. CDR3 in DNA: TGCGCCAGCAGTCGAGCGGAGGCCTCCTACGAGCAGTACTTC.

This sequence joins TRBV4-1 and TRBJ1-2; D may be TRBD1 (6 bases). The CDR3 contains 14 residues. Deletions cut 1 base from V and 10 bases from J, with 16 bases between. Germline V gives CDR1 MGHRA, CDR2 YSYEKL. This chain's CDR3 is CASSQGSGDNLYTF. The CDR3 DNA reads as TGCGCCAGCAGCCAAGGATCGGGGGACAACCTCTACACCTTC.

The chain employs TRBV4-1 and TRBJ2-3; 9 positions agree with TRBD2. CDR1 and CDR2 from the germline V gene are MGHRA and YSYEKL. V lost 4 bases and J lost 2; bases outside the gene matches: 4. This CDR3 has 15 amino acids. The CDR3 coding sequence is TGCGCCAGCAGCCGTAGCGGGGGTAACACAGATACGCAGTATTTT. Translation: CASSRSGGNTDTQYF.

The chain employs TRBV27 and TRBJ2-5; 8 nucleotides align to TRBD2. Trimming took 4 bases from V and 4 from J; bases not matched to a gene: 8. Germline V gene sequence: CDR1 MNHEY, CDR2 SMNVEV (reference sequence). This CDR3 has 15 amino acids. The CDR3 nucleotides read TGTGCCAGCAGTTCCTCCGGGGGGGGTCGAGAGACCCAGTACTTC. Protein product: CASSSSGGGRETQYF.

The CDR3 loop is CASSLVEREASEQYF. The CDR3 DNA is TGCGCCAGCAGCTTGGTGGAGCGGGAGGCAAGCGAGCAGTACTTC. The rearrangement links TRBV5-1 to TRBJ2-7; the match to TRBD2 covers 9 bases. V lost 0 bases, J lost 6 bases, and 7 bases stayed unmatched. The germline V gene encodes CDR1 SGHRS and CDR2 YFSETQ. The CDR3 consists of 15 residues.

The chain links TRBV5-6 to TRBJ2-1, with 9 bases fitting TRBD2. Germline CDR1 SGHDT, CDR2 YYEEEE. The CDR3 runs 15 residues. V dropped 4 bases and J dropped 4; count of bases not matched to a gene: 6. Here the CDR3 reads CASSRTSARYNEQFF. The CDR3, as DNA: TGTGCCAGCAGCCGGACTAGCGCGCGTTACAATGAGCAGTTCTTC.

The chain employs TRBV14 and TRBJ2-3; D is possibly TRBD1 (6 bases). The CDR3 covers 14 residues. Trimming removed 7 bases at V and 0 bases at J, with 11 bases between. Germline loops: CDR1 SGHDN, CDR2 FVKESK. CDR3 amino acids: CASTSTGSTDTQYF. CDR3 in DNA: TGTGCCAGCACCTCGACAGGTAGCACAGATACGCAGTATTTT. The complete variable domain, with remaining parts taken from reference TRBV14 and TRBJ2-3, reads EAGVTQFPSHSVIEKGQTVTLRCDPISGHDNLYWYRRVMGKEIKFLLHFVKESKQDESGMPNNRFLAERTGGTYSTLKVQPAELEDSGVYFCASTSTGSTDTQYFGPGTRLTVL.